The 31 T cell receptor beta chains reported below all come from one sample, sequenced in a study of T cell responses to AZD1222 COVID-19 vaccine. The table came from immunoSEQ multiplex PCR; TCRdb's copy has only in-frame clones and leaves some out. The data hold 95,000 to 150,000 clones, with 90% observed a single time. Source: peripheral blood, taken 28 days after the second dose of the MenACWY control vaccine. These TCRs come from an adult who received the MenACWY meningococcal vaccine as a control.

The rearrangement joins TRBV6-5 to TRBJ1-6; a possible D gene is TRBD1 (6 bases). Trimming pared 2 bases from V and 0 bases from J, leaving 8 bases between. CDR1 and CDR2 (germline): MNHEY, SVGAGI. The CDR3 contains 16 residues. The CDR3 loop is CASSYDRSSYNSPLHF. CDR3 coding DNA: TGTGCCAGCAGTTACGACAGGAGCTCCTATAATTCACCCCTCCACTTT.

This clone was detected only once. The gene calls are TRBV4-1 and TRBJ2-2; D remains unclear. This CDR3 spans 17 amino acids. The germline V gene encodes CDR1 MGHRA and CDR2 YSYEKL. V lost 3 bases to trimming and J lost 3 bases, with 17 bases between them. This CDR3 is CASSHMWSETDTGELFF. In DNA, the CDR3 is TGCGCCAGCAGCCACATGTGGTCGGAGACGGACACCGGGGAGCTGTTTTTT.

This clone was seen just once. V and J are TRBV23-1 and TRBJ2-6, with a tentative D call TRBD1 (6 bases). TRBV23-1 qualifies as an ORF whose function is uncertain. This CDR3 contains 15 residues. Trimming cost V 8 bases and J 0 bases, with 11 bases left between them. CDR3 residues: CASALQGSGANVLTF. In DNA form, the CDR3 reads TGCGCCAGCGCCCTACAGGGCTCTGGGGCCAACGTCCTGACTTTC.

The genes are TRBV27 and TRBJ1-2, with D possibly being TRBD1 (5 bases). V dropped 1 base and J dropped 4 bases, with 13 bases sitting between them. This CDR3 spans 15 amino acids. Germline values: CDR1 MNHEY, CDR2 SMNVEV (reference sequence). CDR3 residues: CASSLLRGAVYGYTF. CDR3 in DNA: TGTGCCAGCAGTTTATTGCGCGGGGCCGTCTATGGCTACACCTTC.

This clone came up once. The V gene is TRBV6-6, the J gene TRBJ1-2, with 7 nucleotides matching TRBD1. Germline V gene lookup returns CDR1 MNHNY and CDR2 SVGAGI (reference sequence). The CDR3 runs 12 residues. CDR3 loop: CAAGTAYYGYTF. The CDR3 DNA sequence: TGTGCAGCCGGGACAGCTTACTATGGCTACACCTTC.

V and J are TRBV11-2 and TRBJ2-7; no clear D gene. V was pared by 5 bases and J by 2 bases, with 7 bases between. CDR3 size: 12 residues. Per the germline V gene, CDR1 is SGHAT and CDR2 is FQNNGV. The CDR3 DNA reads as TGTGCCAGCAGCCAACGGCCCTACGAGCAGTACGTC. Its translation: CASSQRPYEQYV.

The V call is TRBV6-2 or TRBV6-3, the J call TRBJ2-5; perhaps TRBD1 as D (7 bases). This CDR3 has 16 amino acids. CDR1 MNHEY and CDR2 SVGEGT come from the germline V gene. The V end lost 7 bases, the J end lost 5 bases, and 23 bases lay between the germline ends. The CDR3 region is CASTPISGGRWETQYF. The CDR3 DNA reads TGTGCCAGCACCCCTATCTCAGGGGGGCGGTGGGAGACCCAGTACTTC.

The rearrangement links TRBV19 to TRBJ2-7, with unresolved D. This CDR3 contains 14 residues. The germline V gene encodes CDR1 LNHDA and CDR2 SQIVND (reference sequence). V was clipped by 5 bases and J by 0 bases, with 11 bases between them. Written as DNA, the CDR3 is TGTGCCAGTAGTCCCTGGGGTTCCTCCTACGAGCAGTACTTC. It codes for CASSPWGSSYEQYF.

The gene calls are TRBV27 and TRBJ2-7, with 11 positions matching TRBD2. Germline V gene data show CDR1 as MNHEY and CDR2 as SMNVEV (reference sequence). The CDR3 sequence is 15 residues long. With V trimmed by 5 bases and J by 1 base, 4 bases remained unmatched. CDR3 in DNA: TGTGCCAGCAGTCAGACTAGCGGGATGTCCTACGAGCAGTACTTC. This translates into CASSQTSGMSYEQYF.

This rearrangement joins TRBV30 to TRBJ1-4; possible D gene TRBD1, 5 bases. Trimming removed 5 bases at V and 0 bases at J, with 19 bases between. This CDR3 spans 17 amino acids. Germline CDR1 is GTSNPN and CDR2 is SVGIG (reference sequence). The CDR3 nucleotides read TGTGCCTGGTCCCCCCAGAGAGGGACTTCAACTAATGAAAAACTGTTTTTT. This codes for CAWSPQRGTSTNEKLFF.

The rearrangement links TRBV9 to TRBJ1-1; tentative D call: TRBD1 (6 bases). CDR1 and CDR2 (germline): SGDLS, YYNGEE. V lost 2 bases and J 8 bases, leaving 13 bases between the germline ends. The CDR3 spans 13 residues. CDR3 in DNA: TGTGCCAGCAGCGTCGGGGGGGCCCTCGAAGCTTTCTTT. This sequence encodes CASSVGGALEAFF.

The rearrangement joins TRBV18 to TRBJ1-1; maybe TRBD1 (5 bases). CDR1 KGHSH and CDR2 LQKENI come from the germline V gene. The ends were cut back, 4 bases at V and 1 base at J, with 10 bases in the middle. The CDR3 totals 14 residues. Here the CDR3 DNA reads TGTGCCAGCTCACTTCGGCAGGGGAACACTGAAGCTTTCTTT. This gives the protein CASSLRQGNTEAFF.

The chain has TRBV5-5 and TRBJ2-7, with no clear D. Germline V gives CDR1 SGHKS, CDR2 YYEKEE (reference sequence). V was clipped by 4 bases and J by 3 bases, with 8 bases between them. The CDR3 loop spans 12 amino acids. The chain's CDR3 is CASSPDIYEQYF. In nucleotides, the CDR3 is TGTGCCAGCAGCCCAGACATCTACGAGCAGTACTTC.

DNA of the CDR3: TGTGCCAGTAGTTTCTCCCAGGGTAGGGGCAATCAGCCCCAGCATTTT. Its translation: CASSFSQGRGNQPQHF. This chain uses TRBV19 with TRBJ1-5; tentatively, D is TRBD1 (5 bases). The V end lost 5 bases, the J end lost 2 bases, and 16 bases lay between the germline ends. CDR3 length equals 16 residues. The V gene's germline CDR1 is LNHDA and CDR2 SQIVND (reference sequence).

The chain links TRBV29-1 to TRBJ2-3; no definite D call. The V end was cut by 1 base, the J end by 2 bases, with 16 bases between. There are 16 residues in the CDR3. Germline V gene lookup returns CDR1 SQVTM and CDR2 ANQGSEA. The CDR3 nucleotides are TGCAGCGTTGAAGTTCCGATGACTCTCTCCACAGATACGCAGTATTTT. Translation: CSVEVPMTLSTDTQYF.

This chain links TRBV15 with TRBJ2-7; 9 nucleotides align to TRBD2. Looked up from germline, CDR1 is LNHNV and CDR2 is YYDKDF (reference sequence). The CDR3 loop spans 14 amino acids. Germline trimming cut 6 bases from V and 0 bases from J; bases unmatched to any gene: 3. CDR3 residues: CATRPSGTSYEQYF. Written as DNA, the CDR3 is TGTGCCACCAGACCTAGCGGGACCTCCTACGAGCAGTACTTC.

The gene calls are TRBV5-1 and TRBJ2-3; D call uncertain. Trimming cost V 1 base and J 1 base, with 10 bases left between them. The CDR3 has 15 residues. Looked up from germline, CDR1 is SGHRS and CDR2 is YFSETQ. This CDR3 reads CASSLTVAGTDTQYF. DNA of the CDR3: TGCGCCAGCAGCTTGACGGTGGCGGGCACAGATACGCAGTATTTT.

This chain connects TRBV10-2 to TRBJ2-7; 10 bases fit TRBD1. The CDR3 covers 12 residues. V lost 10 bases and J lost 6; bases outside the gene matches: 6. CDR1 is WSHSY and CDR2 is SAAADI in the germline V gene. DNA of the CDR3: TGCGCCACCCGGACAGGGGGTGGCGAGCAGTACGTC. This sequence encodes CATRTGGGEQYV.

The V call is TRBV7-9, the J call TRBJ2-5, with D tentatively TRBD1 (5 bases). There are 14 residues in the CDR3. Trimming took off 1 base at V and 4 bases at J, with 10 bases between the two ends. In germline, CDR1 is SEHNR, CDR2 FQNEAQ (reference sequence). The CDR3 nucleotides are TGTGCCAGCAGCTTAGTCACAGGACGAGAGACCCAGTACTTC. Protein product: CASSLVTGRETQYF. Supplemented by reference TRBV7-9 and TRBJ2-5, the full variable domain reads DTGVSQNPRHKITKRGQNVTFRCDPISEHNRLYWYRQTLGQGPEFLTYFQNEAQLEKSRLLSDRFSAERPKGSFSTLEIQRTEQGDSAMYLCASSLVTGRETQYFGPGTRLLVL.

The V call is TRBV10-3, the J call TRBJ2-5, with D possibly being TRBD1 (6 bases). Germline assignment: CDR1 ENHRY and CDR2 SYGVKD. Trimming took 4 bases from V and 5 from J, leaving 11 bases between them. This CDR3 has 13 amino acids. The CDR3 is CAISGTASETQYF. The CDR3 DNA reads as TGTGCCATCAGTGGGACAGCTTCTGAGACCCAGTACTTC.

The chain carries TRBV10-3 and TRBJ2-5, with 10 bases matching TRBD1. This CDR3 is 14 amino acids long. V lost 6 bases, J lost 0 bases, and 1 base stayed unmatched. The V gene's germline CDR1 is ENHRY and CDR2 SYGVKD. The CDR3 spells CAIRDRGYQETQYF. The DNA of the CDR3 is TGTGCCATCAGGGACAGGGGGTACCAAGAGACCCAGTACTTC.

The chain recombines TRBV11-3 with TRBJ2-3, with TRBD2 identical over 13 bases. Per the germline V gene, CDR1 is SGHNT and CDR2 is YENEEA. J gave up 0 bases and V 1 base, and 4 bases lay outside the gene matches. The CDR3 spans 18 residues. CDR3: CASSLGGLAGASTDTQYF. The CDR3 bases are TGTGCCAGCAGCTTAGGAGGACTAGCGGGGGCTAGCACAGATACGCAGTATTTT.

The V and J genes are TRBV5-1 and TRBJ2-3, with D perhaps TRBD1 (6 bases). The CDR3 consists of 15 residues. Trimming left V 0 bases short and J 2 bases short, with 10 bases between. Germline values: CDR1 SGHRS, CDR2 YFSETQ. CDR3 sequence reads: CASSLGGGYTDTQYF. The DNA for the CDR3 is TGCGCCAGCAGCTTGGGAGGGGGATACACAGATACGCAGTATTTT.

The rearrangement joins TRBV9 to TRBJ1-2; 9 bases agree with TRBD1. Trimming removed 3 bases from V and 7 bases from J; junction bases left unmatched: 13. Looked up from germline, CDR1 is SGDLS and CDR2 is YYNGEE. The CDR3 extends over 16 amino acids. CDR3 protein: CASSAGTGRVFSGYTF. CDR3 bases: TGTGCCAGCAGCGCCGGGACAGGGAGAGTATTTAGTGGCTACACCTTC.

This chain links TRBV27 with TRBJ1-1; the match to TRBD1 covers 9 bases. This CDR3 comprises 15 residues. V lost 3 bases and J lost 4; bases outside the gene matches: 6. The germline V gene encodes CDR1 MNHEY and CDR2 SMNVEV (reference sequence). The CDR3 here is CASSLGDREVTEAFF. CDR3 coding DNA: TGTGCCAGCAGTTTGGGGGACAGGGAGGTCACTGAAGCTTTCTTT.

The chain combines TRBV6-5 with TRBJ2-7, with D perhaps matching TRBD1 (6 bases). Trimming took off 0 bases at V and 2 bases at J, with 11 bases between the two ends. Germline V CDR1 and CDR2: MNHEY, SVGAGI. This CDR3 region has 15 residues. This chain's CDR3 is CASSYSSQGTYEQYF. Written as DNA, the CDR3 is TGTGCCAGCAGTTACTCATCGCAGGGGACCTACGAGCAGTACTTC.

The rearrangement uses TRBV7-9 and TRBJ2-5; D perhaps matches TRBD2 (6 bases). CDR3 length: 15 residues. Trimming removed 1 base from V and 5 bases from J, with 14 bases in between. Germline CDR1 SEHNR, CDR2 FQNEAQ (reference sequence). CDR3 in amino acids: CASSLVRASAETQYF. CDR3 nucleotide sequence: TGTGCCAGCAGCTTAGTTCGCGCTAGCGCGGAGACCCAGTACTTC.

CDR3 amino acids: CASSPPLGTGEREQYF. In DNA form, the CDR3 reads TGTGCCAGCAGCCCCCCCCTCGGGACAGGGGAACGCGAGCAGTACTTC. The chain uses TRBV28 and TRBJ2-7, with 10 bases identical to TRBD1. Germline lookup yields CDR1 MDHEN and CDR2 SYDVKM. With 6 bases clipped from V and 6 bases from J, the junction kept 14 bases outside the gene matches. The CDR3 consists of 16 residues.

This clone came up once. The rearrangement joins TRBV6-4 to TRBJ2-7; 10 bases align to TRBD1. Germline V lookup: CDR1 MRHNA, CDR2 SNTAGT. V gave up 2 bases and J gave up 3 bases; unmatched junction bases: 1. The CDR3 totals 14 residues. This CDR3 reads CASSDRDRGYEQYV. The CDR3 bases are TGTGCCAGCAGTGACCGGGACAGGGGCTACGAGCAGTACGTC.

The chain has TRBV5-1 and TRBJ1-6; the match to TRBD1 covers 7 bases. CDR1 and CDR2 from the germline V gene are SGHRS and YFSETQ. The V segment lost 4 bases and the J segment 9 bases; nucleotides outside the gene matches: 10. The CDR3 is made up of 15 amino acids. The CDR3 nucleotides read TGCGCCAGCAGCCCGGGGACAGTCCGGGGTTCACCCCTCCACTTT. Translating gives CASSPGTVRGSPLHF.

The chain employs TRBV7-2 and TRBJ2-5; D not resolved. Trimming removed 0 bases from V and 9 bases from J, with 11 bases in between. CDR1 is SGHTA, CDR2 FQGNSA, per germline. CDR3 length: 13 amino acids. DNA of the CDR3: TGTGCCAGCAGCTTAGCTCCCAGCTTGGCCCAGTACTTC. Amino acid sequence: CASSLAPSLAQYF.